These T cell receptor beta chains were read from a single sample in a study of post-analysis software for immune sequencing data. TCRdb reanalysed the PCR reads using MiXCR and keeps one entry per CDR3 protein. Here the sample spans fewer than 850,000 distinct CDR3 sequences, 46% being singletons. The sequencing input was blood. These TCRs come from a girl between 10 and 17 years old with multiple sclerosis. Both conserved end residues are part of each CDR3. Fields, in order: D gene, J gene, V gene, CDR3 protein. D genes are given only for firm matches.

>TRBD1|TRBJ1-4|TRBV28
CASTSSTGGTHATNEKLFF
>-|TRBJ2-1|TRBV12-3/TRBV12-4
CASRKQEGQPYNEQFF
>-|TRBJ2-2|TRBV12-3/TRBV12-4
CASSLAGGGTGELFF
>TRBD2|TRBJ2-5|TRBV6-5
CASSYRLAGVGKETQYF
>-|TRBJ2-7|TRBV12-3/TRBV12-4
CATADEQYF
>-|TRBJ1-1|TRBV29-1
CSVTGSTMNTEAFF
>TRBD2|TRBJ2-5|TRBV12-3/TRBV12-4
CASSRASGQETQYF
>-|TRBJ1-1|TRBV9
CASSVDLYTEAFF
>-|TRBJ1-4|TRBV9
CASSPTPTDYAEKLFF
>TRBD1|TRBJ2-7|TRBV20-1
CSARGQGIPSSEQYF
>-|TRBJ1-6|TRBV6-5
CTSSYGEGAPLHF
>TRBD1|TRBJ1-2|TRBV5-1
CASSLRQGATFYGYTF
>-|TRBJ2-1|TRBV6-5
CASSPRDFSSYNEQFF
>-|TRBJ1-1|TRBV7-2
CASSPINRAGTEAFF
>TRBD1|TRBJ2-3|TRBV12-3/TRBV12-4
CASSLGTGTDTQYF
>TRBD2|TRBJ2-7|TRBV12-3/TRBV12-4
CASSPSGGRAYEQYF
>-|TRBJ2-3|TRBV7-9
CASSSSSRDTQYF
>TRBD2|TRBJ2-7|TRBV11-2
CASSRGIWTSNYEQYF
>-|TRBJ2-7|TRBV6-2/TRBV6-3
CASREVPGEQYF
>TRBD2|TRBJ2-3|TRBV4-2
CASSQSSGGSTDTQYF
>TRBD1|TRBJ1-1|TRBV29-1
CSVQQGVLTEAFF
>-|TRBJ1-6|TRBV20-1
CSARDIQENSPLHF